This T cell receptor beta chain is drawn from a study of shared clonotypes between healthy human individuals. General study points: When compared with the clonotypes that were shared by all four sorted-subset donors, the non-shared clonotypes turned out to have lower generation probabilities. The study sampled only blood, and tissue repertoires likely differ.

CD8 memory was a combination of CD45RO+ cells and CCR7-negative CD45RA+ TemRA cells. Trimming left V 1 base short and J 5 bases short, with 8 bases between. Germline V lookup: CDR1 SEHNR, CDR2 FQNEAQ (reference sequence). CDR3 length equals 13 residues. Using immunoSEQ multiplex PCR, the repertoire was profiled, and TCRdb retains in-frame clones only, with some absent. The sample lists 90,000 to 120,000 clones, 65% to 75% seen once, with around 25% in the top ten. With respect to this clone: Its specificity is unknown.

The chain carries TRBV7-9 and TRBJ1-2, with unresolved D. Sequencing was performed on memory CD8+ T cells sorted from blood. Subset denoted: CD45RO+ cells pooled with CCR7-negative TemRA cells. The TCR was taken from a woman aged 25 to 39 in good health. The CDR3 region has the DNA TGTGCCAGCAGCTTAGGGTCCTCATATGGCTACACCTTC. This codes for CASSLGSSYGYTF.